The next 25 T cell receptor beta chains were all read from a single sample in a study of blood T cell repertoires in COVID-19. Sequencing was performed with immunoSEQ multiplex PCR; in TCRdb, only in-frame clones are kept and a portion is missing. Of about 170,000 clones listed, 80% to 95% are singletons. The source material was peripheral blood. All receptors derive from a woman in her forties or fifties with acute or convalescent COVID-19.

Points on this clone: A read error may produce the germline difference seen at one junction end. The rearrangement uses TRBV6-2 or TRBV6-3 and TRBJ1-1, with 7 bases lining up with TRBD1. Germline V gene data show CDR1 as MNHEY and CDR2 as SVGEGT. The CDR3 consists of 14 residues. CDR3 protein: CATSYGTVNTEAFF. The CDR3 DNA is TGTGCCACCAGTTACGGGACAGTGAACACTGAAGCTTTCTTT.

In regard to this clone: This sample also contains other DNA sequences that code for the same CDR3. The genes are TRBV30 and TRBJ2-7; D is undetermined. V shed 5 bases and J shed 1 base, with 6 bases lying between them. The CDR3 has 11 amino acids. In germline, CDR1 is GTSNPN, CDR2 SVGIG (reference sequence). CDR3 bases: TGTGCCTGGGGCAGTTCCTACGAGCAGTACTTC. Residues: CAWGSSYEQYF.

The CDR3 DNA sequence: TGCAGTGCTAGTTTACAGATGAACACTGAAGCTTTCTTT. The encoded protein is CSASLQMNTEAFF. V and J are TRBV20-1 and TRBJ1-1, with D uncertain. CDR1 DFQATT and CDR2 SNEGSKA come from the germline V gene (reference sequence). The CDR3 runs to 13 residues. Trimming took 3 bases from V and 0 from J, leaving 8 bases between them.

The chain uses TRBV12-3 or TRBV12-4 and TRBJ2-1, with D hard to call. CDR3 length: 11 amino acids. V was pared by 4 bases and J by 6 bases, with 4 bases between. The CDR3 bases are TGTGCCAGCAGTTCGGGCAATGAGCAGTTCTTC. This sequence encodes CASSSGNEQFF.

This clone was counted only a few times. CDR3 sequence (DNA): TGTGCCACCAGTGATTTGCGCTCGGGACAGGGAGGCTACGAGCAGTACTTC. This encodes CATSDLRSGQGGYEQYF. The chain joins TRBV24-1 to TRBJ2-7; 9 bases line up with TRBD1. The CDR3 extends over 17 amino acids. CDR1 is KGHDR, CDR2 SFDVKD, per germline. V lost 0 bases, J lost 3 bases, and 8 bases stayed unmatched.

The chain recombines TRBV3-1 (or the pseudogene TRBV3-2) with TRBJ1-2; 7 bases agree with TRBD1. Germline CDR1 and CDR2: LGHDT and YNNKEL (reference sequence). The CDR3 is 16 amino acids. Germline trimming cut 4 bases from V and 2 bases from J; bases unmatched to any gene: 10. CDR3 nucleotides: TGTGCCAGCAGCCCGACAGGGACAGACACCAACTATGGCTACACCTTC. Protein sequence: CASSPTGTDTNYGYTF.

This clone appeared once. The chain combines TRBV9 with TRBJ1-6, with TRBD1 identical over 8 bases. Per germline, CDR1 SGDLS and CDR2 YYNGEE. V trimming: 3 bases; J trimming: 4 bases; junction bases outside the gene matches: 12. The CDR3 is made up of 18 amino acids. CDR3 protein: CASSAYSGTGGYNSPLHF. The CDR3 nucleotides are TGTGCCAGCAGCGCATACTCCGGGACAGGCGGTTATAATTCACCCCTCCACTTT. Together with reference TRBV9 and TRBJ1-6, the CDR3 gives the full variable domain: DSGVTQTPKHLITATGQRVTLRCSPRSGDLSVYWYQQSLDQGLQFLIQYYNGEERAKGNILERFSAQQFPDLHSELNLSSLELGDSALYFCASSAYSGTGGYNSPLHFGNGTRLTVT.

This clone was found once. The chain combines TRBV11-2 with TRBJ1-1; D is unresolved. Germline CDR1 reads SGHAT; CDR2 reads FQNNGV. This CDR3 has 13 residues. V lost 5 bases to trimming and J lost 0 bases, with 7 bases between them. CDR3 in amino acids: CASSADLNTEAFF. The CDR3 DNA follows: TGTGCCAGCAGCGCGGATTTGAACACTGAAGCTTTCTTT.

The rearrangement links TRBV20-1 to TRBJ2-7, with D possibly matching TRBD2 (6 bases). CDR3 size: 15 residues. The germline V and J ends were trimmed by 3 bases and 1 base, with 16 bases remaining between them. Germline CDR1 is DFQATT and CDR2 is SNEGSKA (reference sequence). The CDR3 DNA follows: TGCAGTGCTAGTGATCCCCTAGCGTCATCCTACGAGCAGTACTTC. Amino acid sequence: CSASDPLASSYEQYF.

The V gene is TRBV7-9, the J gene TRBJ1-6, with TRBD1 matching over 9 bases. Germline V gives CDR1 SEHNR, CDR2 FQNEAQ (reference sequence). Germline trimming cut 7 bases from V and 13 bases from J; bases unmatched to any gene: 14. The CDR3 loop spans 15 amino acids. The CDR3 DNA reads TGTGCCAGCACTCTCTCTGGGGGGACAGGGCGGCCCCTCCACTTT. Protein: CASTLSGGTGRPLHF. Using reference TRBV7-9 and TRBJ1-6 for the parts outside the CDR3, the full variable domain is DTGVSQNPRHKITKRGQNVTFRCDPISEHNRLYWYRQTLGQGPEFLTYFQNEAQLEKSRLLSDRFSAERPKGSFSTLEIQRTEQGDSAMYLCASTLSGGTGRPLHFGNGTRLTVT.

The chain uses TRBV6-5 and TRBJ2-7; weak D call: TRBD2 (6 bases). Looked up from germline, CDR1 is MNHEY and CDR2 is SVGAGI. The CDR3 loop spans 13 amino acids. V lost 0 bases and J lost 6, with 9 bases in between. The CDR3 DNA reads as TGTGCCAGCAGTTACTCCCAGGGAGGCGAGCAGTACTTC. It yields the protein CASSYSQGGEQYF.

The chain joins TRBV6-5 to TRBJ1-2; a weak D match, TRBD1 (5 bases). The V gene's germline CDR1 is MNHEY and CDR2 SVGAGI. The CDR3 runs 12 residues. V was pared by 5 bases and J by 9 bases, with 13 bases between. The CDR3 is CASSIGTSSYTF. The CDR3 region has the DNA TGTGCCAGCAGTATAGGGACTTCTAGCTACACCTTC.

The chain is built from TRBV30 and TRBJ1-4, with 8 nucleotides matching TRBD1. CDR3 length: 15 residues. Trimming at V came to 1 base and at J to 8 bases, leaving 9 bases not matched to a gene. Per the germline V gene, CDR1 is GTSNPN and CDR2 is SVGIG (reference sequence). CDR3 bases: TGTGCCTGGAGTGCGATAGACAGGGGAGGAGAAAAACTGTTTTTT. This encodes CAWSAIDRGGEKLFF.

CDR3 residues: CASSPRRGFYEQYF. CDR3 DNA: TGCGCCAGCAGTCCCCGCCGGGGATTCTACGAGCAGTACTTC. The rearrangement links TRBV10-1 to TRBJ2-7; TRBD2 is a possible D gene (5 bases). The germline V gene encodes CDR1 WNHNN and CDR2 SYGVQD (reference sequence). CDR3 length: 14 amino acids. Trimming cost V 5 bases and J 3 bases, with 14 bases left between them.

The chain is built from TRBV19 and TRBJ2-7, with 8 bases fitting TRBD1. Germline CDR1 is LNHDA and CDR2 is SQIVND (reference sequence). V gave up 6 bases and J gave up 2 bases; unmatched junction bases: 9. The CDR3 loop spans 15 amino acids. CDR3 nucleotides: TGTGCCAGTAGCCGGGGCCAGGGGGCTGCCTACGAGCAGTACTTC. This gives the protein CASSRGQGAAYEQYF.

The chain couples TRBV10-3 to TRBJ2-5; the match to TRBD1 covers 7 bases. Germline V lookup: CDR1 ENHRY, CDR2 SYGVKD. The CDR3 runs 14 residues. V trimming: 5 bases; J trimming: 2 bases; junction bases outside the gene matches: 5. The CDR3 DNA sequence: TGTGCCATCAGTCTTCAACAGGGGCAAGAGACCCAGTACTTC. Encoded protein: CAISLQQGQETQYF.

CDR3: CSVGDSNYGYTF. In nucleotides, the CDR3 is TGCAGCGTTGGGGACAGTAACTATGGCTACACCTTC. This chain uses TRBV29-1 with TRBJ1-2, with 7 bases aligning to TRBD1. The CDR3 covers 12 residues. Germline V CDR1 and CDR2: SQVTM, ANQGSEA. The V and J ends lost 4 bases and 1 base, in that order; junction bases with no gene match: 0. The entire variable domain, with the rest obtained from reference TRBV29-1 and TRBJ1-2, is as follows: SAVISQKPSRDICQRGTSLTIQCQVDSQVTMMFWYRQQPGQSLTLIATANQGSEATYESGFVIDKFPISRPNLTFSTLTVSNMSPEDSSIYLCSVGDSNYGYTFGSGTRLTVV.

This clone was seen only once. J is TRBJ2-3 and V is TRBV9; D not resolved. The CDR3 is 15 amino acids. V lost 0 bases and J 2 bases, leaving 10 bases between the germline ends. Germline V gene data show CDR1 as SGDLS and CDR2 as YYNGEE. Written as DNA, the CDR3 is TGTGCCAGCAGCGTAGAAGCGTCGTTCACAGATACGCAGTATTTT. It yields the protein CASSVEASFTDTQYF.

This clone has more than one count but fewer than ten. The chain couples TRBV28 to TRBJ1-1; tentatively, D is TRBD1 (5 bases). CDR1 is MDHEN, CDR2 SYDVKM, per germline. V lost 1 base, J lost 4 bases, and 13 bases lay in between. The CDR3 is made up of 15 amino acids. The CDR3 region has the DNA TGTGCCAGCAGTTTATCTCCGGGGGAGGGCACTGAAGCTTTCTTT. Its protein is CASSLSPGEGTEAFF.

This chain connects TRBV19 to TRBJ2-2; 7 nucleotides line up with TRBD1. The J segment lost 4 bases and the V segment lost 6 bases, leaving 8 bases of the junction unmatched. The CDR3 is 15 residues long. Germline assignment: CDR1 LNHDA and CDR2 SQIVND (reference sequence). CDR3 sequence: CASSRSTGSTGELFF. CDR3 sequence (DNA): TGTGCCAGTAGCCGCTCGACAGGGTCCACCGGGGAGCTGTTTTTT.

This chain joins TRBV10-3 and TRBJ2-1; no reliable D call. CDR1 is ENHRY and CDR2 is SYGVKD in the germline V gene. The CDR3 runs to 12 residues. V was pared by 2 bases and J by 7 bases, with 6 bases between. The CDR3 is CAISEAENEQFF. CDR3 sequence (DNA): TGTGCCATCAGTGAGGCGGAGAATGAGCAGTTCTTC.

This chain links TRBV19 with TRBJ1-1; possibly TRBD1 for D (6 bases). CDR1 LNHDA and CDR2 SQIVND come from the germline V gene (reference sequence). The CDR3 is 15 residues long. V was shortened by 6 bases and J by 0 bases, with 14 bases between the two germline ends. The CDR3 loop reads CASRIPGHMNTEAFF. In DNA, the CDR3 is TGTGCCAGTAGGATACCGGGACATATGAACACTGAAGCTTTCTTT. Variable domain in full (rest from reference TRBV19 and TRBJ1-1): DGGITQSPKYLFRKEGQNVTLSCEQNLNHDAMYWYRQDPGQGLRLIYYSQIVNDFQKGDIAEGYSVSREKKESFPLTVTSAQKNPTAFYLCASRIPGHMNTEAFFGQGTRLTVV.

The chain uses TRBV5-6 and TRBJ1-3; 7 bases agree with TRBD1. J gave up 0 bases and V 3 bases, and 6 bases lay outside the gene matches. This CDR3 is 16 amino acids long. Germline loops: CDR1 SGHDT, CDR2 YYEEEE. The CDR3 protein is CASSYTGVRSGNTIYF. The CDR3 DNA follows: TGTGCCAGCAGCTACACAGGGGTGCGCTCTGGAAACACCATATATTTT. The full variable domain, its missing parts supplied by reference TRBV5-6 and TRBJ1-3, is DAGVTQSPTHLIKTRGQQVTLRCSPKSGHDTVSWYQQALGQGPQFIFQYYEEEERQRGNFPDRFSGHQFPNYSSELNVNALLLGDSALYLCASSYTGVRSGNTIYFGEGSWLTVV.

The V and J genes are TRBV6-4 and TRBJ1-2; perhaps TRBD1 as D (6 bases). V was trimmed by 6 bases and J by 8 bases, leaving 10 bases between them. Germline loops: CDR1 MRHNA, CDR2 SNTAGT. This CDR3 has 11 amino acids. CDR3 bases: TGTGCCAGCAGGGGGGCCTGGGGCTACACCTTC. Protein sequence: CASRGAWGYTF.

The rearrangement links TRBV7-2 to TRBJ1-5, with TRBD1 matching 8 bases. This CDR3 is 13 amino acids long. Germline trimming cut 6 bases from V and 6 bases from J; bases unmatched to any gene: 4. Germline-derived CDR1 and CDR2 are SGHTA and FQGNSA. The CDR3 DNA is TGTGCCAGCAGTCGGACAGGGCGTCAGCCCCAGCATTTT. As protein: CASSRTGRQPQHF.